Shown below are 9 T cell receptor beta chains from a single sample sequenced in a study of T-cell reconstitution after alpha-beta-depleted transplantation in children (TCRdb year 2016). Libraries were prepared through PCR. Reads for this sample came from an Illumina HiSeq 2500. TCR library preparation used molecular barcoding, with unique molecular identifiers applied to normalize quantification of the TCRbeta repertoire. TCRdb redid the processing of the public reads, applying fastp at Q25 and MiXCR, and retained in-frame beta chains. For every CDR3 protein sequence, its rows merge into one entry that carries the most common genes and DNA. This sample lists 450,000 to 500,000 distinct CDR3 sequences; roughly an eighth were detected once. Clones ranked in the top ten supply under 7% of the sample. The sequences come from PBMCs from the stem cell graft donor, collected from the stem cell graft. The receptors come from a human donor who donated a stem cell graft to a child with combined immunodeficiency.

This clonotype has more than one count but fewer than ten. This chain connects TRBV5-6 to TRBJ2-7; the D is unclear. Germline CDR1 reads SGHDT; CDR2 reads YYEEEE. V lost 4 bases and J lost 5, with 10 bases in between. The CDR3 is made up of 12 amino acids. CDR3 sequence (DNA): TGTGCCAGCAGCCGAAACGTGGACGAGCAGTACTTC. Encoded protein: CASSRNVDEQYF. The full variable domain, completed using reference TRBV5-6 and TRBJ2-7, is DAGVTQSPTHLIKTRGQQVTLRCSPKSGHDTVSWYQQALGQGPQFIFQYYEEEERQRGNFPDRFSGHQFPNYSSELNVNALLLGDSALYLCASSRNVDEQYFGPGTRLTVT.

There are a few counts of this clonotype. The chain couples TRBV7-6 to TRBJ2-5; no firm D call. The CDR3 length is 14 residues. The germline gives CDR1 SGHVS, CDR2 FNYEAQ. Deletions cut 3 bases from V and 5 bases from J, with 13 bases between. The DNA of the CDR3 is TGTGCCAGCAGCTTCCCCCCCGGTGGGGAGACCCAGTACTTC. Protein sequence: CASSFPPGGETQYF.

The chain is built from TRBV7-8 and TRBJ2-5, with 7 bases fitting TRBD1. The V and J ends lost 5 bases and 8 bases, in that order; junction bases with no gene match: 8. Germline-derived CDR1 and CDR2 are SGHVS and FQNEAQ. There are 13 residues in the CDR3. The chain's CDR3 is CASSQKNRGTQYF. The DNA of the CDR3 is TGTGCCAGCAGCCAAAAAAACAGGGGAACCCAGTACTTC.

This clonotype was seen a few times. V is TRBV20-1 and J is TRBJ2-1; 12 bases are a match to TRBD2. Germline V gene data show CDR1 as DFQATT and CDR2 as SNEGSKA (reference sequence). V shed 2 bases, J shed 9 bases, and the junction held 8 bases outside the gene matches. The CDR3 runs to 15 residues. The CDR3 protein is CSARSLAGGLGEQFF. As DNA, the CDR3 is TGCAGTGCTAGATCGCTAGCGGGAGGGCTCGGTGAGCAGTTCTTC.

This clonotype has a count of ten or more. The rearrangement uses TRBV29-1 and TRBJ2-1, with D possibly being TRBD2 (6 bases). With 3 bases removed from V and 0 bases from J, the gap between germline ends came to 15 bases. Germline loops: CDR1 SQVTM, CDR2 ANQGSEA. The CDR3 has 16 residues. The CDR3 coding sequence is TGCAGCGTTGACGGGTGGGAGGTTCTCTCCTACAATGAGCAGTTCTTC. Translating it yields CSVDGWEVLSYNEQFF.

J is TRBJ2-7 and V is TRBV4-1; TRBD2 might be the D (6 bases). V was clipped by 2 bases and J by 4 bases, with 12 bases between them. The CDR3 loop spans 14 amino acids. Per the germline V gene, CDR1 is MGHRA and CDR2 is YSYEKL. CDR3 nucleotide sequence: TGCGCCAGCAGCCAATCCACTGCGGGGTACGAGCAGTACTTC. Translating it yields CASSQSTAGYEQYF.

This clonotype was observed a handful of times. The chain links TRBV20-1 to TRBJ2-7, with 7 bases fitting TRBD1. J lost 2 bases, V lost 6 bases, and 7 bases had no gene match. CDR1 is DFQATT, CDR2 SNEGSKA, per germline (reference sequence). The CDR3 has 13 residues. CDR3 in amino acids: CSAILTGTYEQYF. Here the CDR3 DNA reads TGCAGTGCCATATTGACAGGGACCTACGAGCAGTACTTC.

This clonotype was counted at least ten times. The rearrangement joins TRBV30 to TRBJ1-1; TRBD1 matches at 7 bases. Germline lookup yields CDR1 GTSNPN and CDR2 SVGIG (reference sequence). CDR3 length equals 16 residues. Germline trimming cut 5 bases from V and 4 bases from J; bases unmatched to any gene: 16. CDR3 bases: TGTGCCTGGGTCCGAAGGGGGCAAGCTTATATCACTGAAGCTTTCTTT. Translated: CAWVRRGQAYITEAFF.

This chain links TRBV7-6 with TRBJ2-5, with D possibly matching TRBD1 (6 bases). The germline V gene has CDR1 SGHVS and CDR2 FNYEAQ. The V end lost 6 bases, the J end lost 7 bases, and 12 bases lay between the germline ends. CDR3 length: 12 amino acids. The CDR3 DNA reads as TGTGCCAGCAGGACGCTAGGGGGGACCCAGTACTTC. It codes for CASRTLGGTQYF.